A selection of T cell receptor beta chains follows, all from one sample in a study of shared clonotypes between healthy human individuals. Method: immunoSEQ multiplex PCR; TCRdb's copy keeps in-frame clones and lacks some. Here the sample spans millions of clones, roughly 91% being singletons. Sequencing was done on a sample of naive CD8+ T cells from PBMCs. Receptors originate from a man between 18 and 29 years old in good health. Some clones in this sample may be carry-over from other donors' samples. Both conserved end residues are part of each CDR3. Each record gives: clone size, D gene, CDR3 length, V gene, J gene, CDR3 protein, CDR3 DNA. D genes are given only for firm matches. Size values are once, few and many counts, or a class for expanded clones, and some rows have none.

.	.	12	TRBV11-2	TRBJ2-7	CASRGTAYEQYF	TGTGCCAGCCGGGGGACAGCTTACGAGCAGTACTTC
.	.	12	TRBV7-2	TRBJ2-7	CASSSRPIEQYF	TGTGCCAGCAGTTCCAGACCTATTGAGCAGTACTTC
.	.	15	TRBV9	TRBJ2-1	CASSVVGGRIWEQFF	TGTGCCAGCAGCGTAGTAGGGGGGCGTATCTGGGAGCAGTTCTTC
.	.	13	TRBV11-1	TRBJ2-5	CASHLGGQETQYF	TGTGCCAGTCACCTTGGGGGGCAAGAGACCCAGTACTTC
.	.	13	TRBV9	TRBJ1-2	CASRGELSYGYTF	TGTGCCAGCAGGGGAGAACTCTCCTATGGCTACACCTTC
once	TRBD1	19	TRBV11-2	TRBJ2-2	CASSLLVLTGHSGTGELFF	TGTGCCAGCAGCTTATTGGTCCTGACAGGGCATTCGGGCACCGGGGAGCTGTTTTTT
.	.	14	TRBV15	TRBJ2-3	CATSKRGSQDTQYF	TGTGCCACCAGCAAGAGGGGTTCCCAAGATACGCAGTATTTT
.	.	13	TRBV12-2	TRBJ1-2	CASRLPQGGGYTF	TGTGCAAGTCGCTTACCACAGGGTGGTGGCTACACCTTC
.	TRBD2	16	TRBV7-8	TRBJ2-2	CASSPKPGLHTGELFF	TGTGCCAGCAGCCCGAAACCGGGACTACACACCGGGGAGCTGTTTTTT
.	.	13	TRBV19	TRBJ2-5	CASSKGNQETQYF	TGTGCCAGTAGTAAAGGAAACCAAGAGACCCAGTACTTC
.	.	13	TRBV7-9	TRBJ1-5	CASSLGFDQPQHF	TGTGCCAGCAGCTTAGGTTTCGATCAGCCCCAGCATTTT